A single sample gave rise to the 9 T cell receptor beta chains below, sequenced in a study of OX40 agonist ivuxolimab in advanced cancers. The data were produced by immunoSEQ multiplex PCR, yet TCRdb's version contains in-frame clones alone and is incomplete. The sample yields 60,000 to 80,000 clones, roughly 88% seen once. This specimen was CD4+ or CD8+ T cells sorted from blood, taken in a trial of the OX40 agonist ivuxolimab. Receptors were obtained from an adult with an advanced solid tumor such as melanoma, head and neck, liver or kidney cancer.

V is TRBV4-3 and J is TRBJ1-5; unclear D gene. Trimming shortened V by 0 bases and J by 5 bases, and 8 bases separated the two germline ends. The germline gives CDR1 LGHNA, CDR2 YSLEER. CDR3 length: 14 residues. The CDR3 DNA follows: TGCGCCAGCAGCCAAGATATGCTAGATCAGCCCCAGCATTTT. Its protein product is CASSQDMLDQPQHF.

The table lists this clone with a few counts. The V gene is TRBV19, the J gene TRBJ2-2; no clear D gene. The CDR3 length is 13 residues. Trimming took off 7 bases at V and 3 bases at J, with 9 bases between the two ends. Germline CDR1 is LNHDA and CDR2 is SQIVND (reference sequence). CDR3 nucleotide sequence: TGTGCCAGTACGAGGACGGACACCGGGGAGCTGTTTTTT. This gives the protein CASTRTDTGELFF. The full variable domain, completed using reference TRBV19 and TRBJ2-2, is DGGITQSPKYLFRKEGQNVTLSCEQNLNHDAMYWYRQDPGQGLRLIYYSQIVNDFQKGDIAEGYSVSREKKESFPLTVTSAQKNPTAFYLCASTRTDTGELFFGEGSRLTVL.

This clone came up a few times. This chain joins TRBV5-8 and TRBJ2-7, with TRBD1 identical over 8 bases. The trim removed 4 bases at V and 2 bases at J, leaving 14 bases unmatched. The CDR3 sequence is 17 residues long. The germline V gene has CDR1 SGHTS and CDR2 YDEGEE. CDR3 protein: CASSHLLNNRGTYEQYF. The CDR3 bases are TGTGCCAGCAGCCACCTACTCAACAACAGGGGGACCTACGAGCAGTACTTC.

This clone was recorded only once. The junction departs from the called germline gene at one end, perhaps through a read error. The chain links TRBV28 to TRBJ2-7, with D possibly matching TRBD2 (6 bases). Germline CDR1 is MDHEN and CDR2 is SYDVKM. This CDR3 is built from 15 residues. The CDR3 coding sequence is TGTGCCAGCAGTATATGGGACCTCGCGGGGCGCGAGCAGTACTTC. Amino acids: CASSIWDLAGREQYF. Full variable domain (remainder filled in from reference TRBV28 and TRBJ2-7): DVKVTQSSRYLVKRTGEKVFLECVQDMDHENMFWYRQDPGLGLRLIYFSYDVKMKEKGDIPEGYSVSREKKERFSLILESASTNQTSMYLCASSIWDLAGREQYFGPGTRLTVT.

This chain connects TRBV5-4 to TRBJ2-3; no definite D call. In germline, CDR1 is SGHNT, CDR2 YYREEE (reference sequence). This CDR3 has 16 residues. Trimming removed 0 bases from V and 0 bases from J, with 11 bases in between. The CDR3 here is CASSLDPESSTDTQYF. CDR3 DNA: TGTGCCAGCAGCTTGGATCCGGAATCTAGCACAGATACGCAGTATTTT.

Details on this clone: At one end the junction does not follow the germline gene, possibly because of a read error. The CDR3 here is CGSVKVGTEAFF. The DNA for the CDR3 is TGTGGCAGCGTAAAGGTGGGCACTGAAGCTTTCTTT. The chain recombines TRBV7-9 with TRBJ1-1; D uncertain. The CDR3 extends over 12 amino acids. Germline CDR1 reads SEHNR; CDR2 reads FQNEAQ (reference sequence).

The chain combines TRBV30 with TRBJ2-1, with D perhaps being TRBD1 or TRBD2 (5 bases each). CDR1 and CDR2 (germline): GTSNPN, SVGIG (reference sequence). V was pared by 2 bases and J by 11 bases, with 19 bases between. The CDR3 contains 14 residues. CDR3 sequence (DNA): TGTGCCTGGAGTCCATTAAACCTCCCGGGGCAGCAGTTCTTC. The encoded protein is CAWSPLNLPGQQFF. The whole variable domain, filled in from reference TRBV30 and TRBJ2-1, reads SQTIHQWPATLVQPVGSPLSLECTVEGTSNPNLYWYRQAAGRGLQLLFYSVGIGQISSEVPQNLSASRPQDRQFILSSKKLLLSDSGFYLCAWSPLNLPGQQFFGPGTRLTVL.

V gene TRBV19 combines with J gene TRBJ2-1, with 11 bases that match TRBD2. CDR1 is LNHDA and CDR2 is SQIVND in the germline V gene (reference sequence). V was clipped by 6 bases and J by 5 bases; unmatched bases: 6. The CDR3 is 15 amino acids. CDR3 sequence: CASSPGLAGHNEQFF. The CDR3 DNA follows: TGTGCCAGTAGCCCTGGACTAGCGGGCCACAATGAGCAGTTCTTC. Full variable domain (rest looked up from reference TRBV19 and TRBJ2-1): DGGITQSPKYLFRKEGQNVTLSCEQNLNHDAMYWYRQDPGQGLRLIYYSQIVNDFQKGDIAEGYSVSREKKESFPLTVTSAQKNPTAFYLCASSPGLAGHNEQFFGPGTRLTVL.

V is TRBV18 and J is TRBJ2-3; 13 positions match TRBD2. The trim removed 2 bases at V and 0 bases at J, leaving 2 bases unmatched. CDR1 KGHSH and CDR2 LQKENI come from the germline V gene. This CDR3 contains 17 residues. CDR3 nucleotides: TGTGCCAGCTCACCAAGGACTAGCGGGGGCAGCACAGATACGCAGTATTTT. Amino acids: CASSPRTSGGSTDTQYF. The full variable domain, with the rest looked up from reference TRBV18 and TRBJ2-3, is NAGVMQNPRHLVRRRGQEARLRCSPMKGHSHVYWYRQLPEEGLKFMVYLQKENIIDESGMPKERFSAEFPKEGPSILRIQQVVRGDSAAYFCASSPRTSGGSTDTQYFGPGTRLTVL.